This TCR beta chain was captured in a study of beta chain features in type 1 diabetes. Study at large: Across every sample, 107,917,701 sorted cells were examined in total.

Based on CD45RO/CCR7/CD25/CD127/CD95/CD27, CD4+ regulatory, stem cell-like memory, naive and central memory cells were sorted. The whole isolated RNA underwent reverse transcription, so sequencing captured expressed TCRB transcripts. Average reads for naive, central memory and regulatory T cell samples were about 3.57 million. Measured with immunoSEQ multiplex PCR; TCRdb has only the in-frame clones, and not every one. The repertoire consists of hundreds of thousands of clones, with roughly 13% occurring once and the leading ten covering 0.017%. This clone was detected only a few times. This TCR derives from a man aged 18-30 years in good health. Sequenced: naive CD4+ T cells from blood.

As DNA, the CDR3 is TGTGCCAGTAGTCTCTCCGGGACTAGCGGCTACGAGCAGTACTTC. This codes for CASSLSGTSGYEQYF. This chain uses TRBV19 with TRBJ2-7, with 11 bases identical to TRBD2. The CDR3 is made up of 15 amino acids. V shed 5 bases, J shed 3 bases, and the junction held 6 bases outside the gene matches. Germline loops: CDR1 LNHDA, CDR2 SQIVND (reference sequence).